A single sample is the source of the 29 T cell receptor beta chains below, sequenced in a study of T-cell memory formation after mild COVID-19. MiXCR was run by TCRdb on the 5' RACE reads, yielding one entry per CDR3 protein. The sample shows hundreds of thousands of distinct CDR3 sequences, about 20% of them seen only once. The specimen was PBMCs or a T cell subset sorted from them (not recorded which). The receptor source for this set is a man between 18 and 29 years old who had mild COVID-19 (a few samples of this study predate the infection). Cell type and time point are not known.

The rearrangement joins TRBV5-1 to TRBJ2-1; 7 bases align to TRBD2. In germline, CDR1 is SGHRS, CDR2 YFSETQ. The CDR3 sequence is 16 residues long. With 0 bases clipped from V and 2 bases from J, the junction kept 5 bases outside the gene matches. CDR3 DNA: TGCGCCAGCAGCTTGGAGGGTGCGGGGGCCTACAATGAGCAGTTCTTC. Translating it yields CASSLEGAGAYNEQFF.

The chain carries TRBV20-1 and TRBJ2-6, with D perhaps TRBD1 or TRBD2 (6 bases each). Germline V CDR1 and CDR2: DFQATT, SNEGSKA (reference sequence). The CDR3 extends over 15 amino acids. V lost 6 bases and J lost 2, with 14 bases in between. This CDR3 is CSATMGGPGANVLTF. The CDR3, as DNA: TGCAGTGCCACGATGGGGGGCCCTGGGGCCAACGTCCTGACTTTC.

This clonotype was seen many times. V gene TRBV15 combines with J gene TRBJ2-7; D may correspond to TRBD1 or TRBD2 (5 bases each). Germline loops: CDR1 LNHNV, CDR2 YYDKDF (reference sequence). The length of the CDR3 is 13 residues. Trimming removed 4 bases at V and 5 bases at J, with 12 bases between. In DNA, the CDR3 is TGTGCCACCAGCACGGGGCAATCGGACGAGCAGTACTTC. It yields the protein CATSTGQSDEQYF.

J is TRBJ2-1 and V is TRBV7-9, with TRBD2 matching over 11 bases. After removal of 5 bases from V and 7 bases from J, the junction contained 10 bases not matched to a gene. The CDR3 length is 16 residues. Germline V gene data show CDR1 as SEHNR and CDR2 as FQNEAQ (reference sequence). The CDR3 DNA sequence: TGTGCCAGCAGCCTAAACCTAGCGGGGGGCATGAATGAGCAGTTCTTC. It specifies CASSLNLAGGMNEQFF.

The rearrangement uses TRBV4-1 and TRBJ2-1, with 12 bases lining up with TRBD2. This CDR3 has 14 residues. Germline lookup yields CDR1 MGHRA and CDR2 YSYEKL. With 2 bases clipped from V and 7 bases from J, the junction kept 0 bases outside the gene matches. The CDR3 loop reads CASSQLAGGNEQFF. The CDR3 coding sequence is TGCGCCAGCAGCCAACTAGCGGGGGGGAATGAGCAGTTCTTC.

The genes are TRBV12-3 or TRBV12-4 and TRBJ1-5; perhaps TRBD1 as D (5 bases). V was cut by 4 bases and J by 3 bases, with 10 bases left in between. The length of the CDR3 is 14 residues. CDR3 coding DNA: TGTGCCAGCAGTTGGGGACTCCCCAATCAGCCCCAGCATTTT. Translating gives CASSWGLPNQPQHF.

The chain carries TRBV7-9 and TRBJ2-1; D is possibly TRBD1 (6 bases). Germline V gives CDR1 SEHNR, CDR2 FQNEAQ (reference sequence). This CDR3 region has 15 residues. The V end was cut by 5 bases, the J end by 2 bases, with 13 bases between. The DNA for the CDR3 is TGTGCCAGCAGCCGGTCCGGGACAACCTACAATGAGCAGTTCTTC. Encoded protein: CASSRSGTTYNEQFF.

The sample holds a few counts of this clonotype. The CDR3 DNA follows: TGTGCCAGCAGCTTAAACGGGGGAGTCCAAGAGACCCAGTACTTC. Translated: CASSLNGGVQETQYF. This chain connects TRBV7-2 to TRBJ2-5; D possibly corresponds to TRBD2 (6 bases). Germline V lookup: CDR1 SGHTA, CDR2 FQGNSA. With 2 bases removed from V and 1 base from J, the gap between germline ends came to 11 bases. The CDR3 extends over 15 amino acids.

This sequence joins TRBV9 and TRBJ2-2, with 8 bases matching TRBD1. This CDR3 has 17 amino acids. J was trimmed by 4 bases and V by 3 bases; bases with no gene match: 11. Germline V gives CDR1 SGDLS, CDR2 YYNGEE. The CDR3 sequence: CASSGPGQGWGTGELFF. The CDR3 nucleotides are TGTGCCAGCAGCGGCCCTGGACAGGGCTGGGGCACCGGGGAGCTGTTTTTT.

This clonotype was picked up a small number of times. V is TRBV29-1 and J is TRBJ1-1; 8 bases are a match to TRBD1. Germline-derived CDR1 and CDR2 are SQVTM and ANQGSEA. The CDR3 spans 12 residues. Trimming removed 6 bases from V and 7 bases from J; junction bases left unmatched: 7. CDR3 in amino acids: CSVGTGGIEAFF. CDR3 bases: TGCAGCGTCGGGACAGGAGGAATTGAAGCTTTCTTT.

Turning to this clonotype: Being one base from a much bigger clone, this may be a read error. This chain joins TRBV6-5 and TRBJ2-1; TRBD1 might be the D (6 bases). This CDR3 has 13 residues. CDR1 MNHEY and CDR2 SVGAGI come from the germline V gene. As DNA, the CDR3 is TGTTCCAGCAGGCACGGACAGTACAATGAGCAGTTCTTC. Translating gives CSSRHGQYNEQFF.

This clonotype came up a few times. J is TRBJ2-1 and V is TRBV29-1, with no clear D. V gave up 7 bases and J gave up 0 bases, with 10 bases separating them. The CDR3 sequence is 13 residues long. The V gene's germline CDR1 is SQVTM and CDR2 ANQGSEA. In nucleotides, the CDR3 is TGCAGCGCCGAACAGAGCTCCTACAATGAGCAGTTCTTC. Translated, it gives CSAEQSSYNEQFF.

There are a few counts of this clonotype. This chain links TRBV6-2 or TRBV6-3 with TRBJ1-3, with D uncertain. Per the germline V gene, CDR1 is MNHEY and CDR2 is SVGEGT. The V and J ends lost 6 bases and 3 bases respectively, with 12 bases between them. This CDR3 is built from 14 residues. The CDR3 loop is CASSPQFGGNTIYF. The CDR3 coding sequence is TGTGCCAGCAGCCCACAGTTCGGTGGAAACACCATATATTTT.

This clonotype was detected only a few times. The rearrangement links TRBV7-9 to TRBJ2-6, with 8 bases lining up with TRBD1. The CDR3 consists of 17 residues. CDR1 is SEHNR and CDR2 is FQNEAQ in the germline V gene (reference sequence). The junction had 7 bases not matched to a gene; V was cut back by 5 bases and J by 1 base. The CDR3 DNA reads as TGTGCCAGCAGCGCCCGGACAGGGAGGTCTGGGGCCAACGTCCTGACTTTC. Protein product: CASSARTGRSGANVLTF.

This clonotype was seen ten or more times. The chain uses TRBV2 and TRBJ2-5; D possibly corresponds to TRBD1 (6 bases). Germline V gene lookup returns CDR1 SNHLY and CDR2 FYNNEI. This CDR3 is built from 14 residues. Trimming cost V 7 bases and J 4 bases, with 16 bases left between them. CDR3 nucleotides: TGTGCCAGCATGGACAGCTCCCCTAGAGAGACCCAGTACTTC. It is translated as CASMDSSPRETQYF.

The chain combines TRBV20-1 with TRBJ2-2, with D maybe TRBD1 (5 bases). V dropped 0 bases and J dropped 4 bases, with 6 bases sitting between them. CDR1 is DFQATT, CDR2 SNEGSKA, per germline (reference sequence). CDR3 size: 13 residues. CDR3 loop: CSARDQGTGELFF. CDR3 bases: TGCAGTGCTAGAGATCAGGGCACCGGGGAGCTGTTTTTT.

There are a few counts of this clonotype. The rearrangement joins TRBV7-6 to TRBJ1-1; unclear D gene. CDR1 SGHVS and CDR2 FNYEAQ come from the germline V gene. Between the trimmed V and J ends, which lost 5 bases and 7 bases, there was a span of 17 bases. The CDR3 totals 14 residues. The CDR3: CASSPTTKEREAFF. In nucleotides, the CDR3 is TGTGCCAGCAGCCCCACCACAAAGGAGCGTGAAGCTTTCTTT.

Many counts were recorded for this clonotype. This rearrangement joins TRBV7-9 to TRBJ1-1; no clear D. V lost 2 bases and J lost 2, with 6 bases in between. The CDR3 totals 13 residues. Germline loops: CDR1 SEHNR, CDR2 FQNEAQ (reference sequence). The CDR3 sequence is CASSLYRNTEAFF. CDR3 nucleotides: TGTGCCAGCAGCTTATACAGAAACACTGAAGCTTTCTTT.

The V and J genes are TRBV12-3 or TRBV12-4 and TRBJ1-2; maybe TRBD1 (6 bases). The V end lost 5 bases, the J end lost 4 bases, and 11 bases lay between the germline ends. The CDR3 extends over 13 amino acids. CDR3: CASSQDSPYGYTF. CDR3 in DNA: TGTGCCAGCAGTCAGGACAGCCCCTATGGCTACACCTTC.

A few counts support this clonotype. This chain links TRBV6-5 with TRBJ1-5; TRBD1 aligns across 8 bases. Losses at the gene ends were 5 bases for V and 3 bases for J; bases not matched to a gene: 3. This CDR3 has 14 amino acids. Germline loops: CDR1 MNHEY, CDR2 SVGAGI. The CDR3 nucleotides are TGTGCCAGCAGTCCCCAGGGGGCCAATCAGCCCCAGCATTTT. It encodes CASSPQGANQPQHF.

This clonotype was counted only a few times. The J gene is TRBJ1-1, the V gene TRBV24-1; TRBD1 agrees at 8 bases. The ends lost 9 bases at V and 4 bases at J; junction bases unmatched: 9. CDR1 is KGHDR, CDR2 SFDVKD, per germline. CDR3 length: 14 amino acids. The CDR3 here is CATRGGTGRTEAFF. In DNA, the CDR3 is TGTGCCACCCGGGGGGGGACAGGACGCACTGAAGCTTTCTTT.

The chain is built from TRBV7-2 and TRBJ2-7; no clear D gene. Germline-derived CDR1 and CDR2 are SGHTA and FQGNSA. The ends were cut back, 4 bases at V and 3 bases at J, with 13 bases in the middle. The CDR3 is 14 residues long. For the CDR3, the DNA is TGTGCCAGCAGCTCCGATATGGGTTTCTACGAGCAGTACTTC. Residues: CASSSDMGFYEQYF.

Remarks on this clonotype: At one end the junction does not follow the germline gene, possibly because of a read error. V usage is TRBV7-6 and J usage is TRBJ2-5; no clear D gene. From germline, CDR1 is SGHVS and CDR2 FNYEAQ. The CDR3 is 14 amino acids. CDR3 sequence: CASRLGTNQETQYF. Here the CDR3 DNA reads TGTGCCAGCAGATTAGGTACTAACCAAGAGACCCAGTACTTC.

This clonotype came up a few times. The rearrangement uses TRBV28 and TRBJ2-7; D possibly corresponds to TRBD1 (5 bases). The germline gives CDR1 MDHEN, CDR2 SYDVKM. The CDR3 contains 12 residues. The V and J ends lost 3 bases and 7 bases respectively, with 10 bases between them. This CDR3 reads CASSLYRREQYF. The CDR3 nucleotides are TGTGCCAGCAGTTTGTACAGGAGAGAGCAGTACTTC.

The chain is built from TRBV20-1 and TRBJ2-3, with 13 bases that match TRBD2. V was pared by 6 bases and J by 6 bases, with 9 bases of the junction left unmatched. Germline CDR1 DFQATT, CDR2 SNEGSKA (reference sequence). The CDR3 has 15 residues. The CDR3 DNA is TGCAGTGCCCCTACTAGCGGGGGGGCCTTGGATACGCAGTATTTT. Its translation: CSAPTSGGALDTQYF.

This clonotype turned up a few times. This rearrangement joins TRBV4-2 to TRBJ2-7, with TRBD1 as a possible D gene (6 bases). CDR1 is LGHNA, CDR2 YNFKEQ, per germline. The CDR3 consists of 16 residues. V was cut by 2 bases and J by 0 bases, with 14 bases left in between. The CDR3 nucleotides read TGTGCCAGCAGCCAACTCAGGGGAGTTAGCTCCTACGAGCAGTACTTC. Translating it yields CASSQLRGVSSYEQYF.

This clonotype was observed a few times. The chain carries TRBV9 and TRBJ1-1; 9 bases map to TRBD1. The CDR3 has 15 residues. Trimming took 2 bases from V and 3 from J; bases not matched to a gene: 5. Germline-derived CDR1 and CDR2 are SGDLS and YYNGEE. CDR3 in DNA: TGTGCCAGCAGCGTCGTACAGGGGGCGGACACTGAAGCTTTCTTT. Protein: CASSVVQGADTEAFF.

This clonotype was counted only a few times. The rearrangement joins TRBV7-6 to TRBJ1-4; D is possibly TRBD1 (5 bases). This CDR3 comprises 15 residues. The germline V gene encodes CDR1 SGHVS and CDR2 FNYEAQ. Trimming shortened V by 2 bases and J by 8 bases, and 15 bases separated the two germline ends. In DNA, the CDR3 is TGTGCCAGCAGCTTACCGCGGGGGGTAGGCGAAAAACTGTTTTTT. Its translation is CASSLPRGVGEKLFF.

This clonotype was seen only a few times. The chain recombines TRBV7-2 with TRBJ2-5; 10 nucleotides align to TRBD2. After removal of 8 bases from V and 1 base from J, the junction contained 10 bases not matched to a gene. The V gene's germline CDR1 is SGHTA and CDR2 FQGNSA. CDR3 length equals 16 residues. In nucleotides, the CDR3 is TGTGCCAGCCGATCTCTAGCGGGGGATATCCAAGAGACCCAGTACTTC. Its translation is CASRSLAGDIQETQYF.